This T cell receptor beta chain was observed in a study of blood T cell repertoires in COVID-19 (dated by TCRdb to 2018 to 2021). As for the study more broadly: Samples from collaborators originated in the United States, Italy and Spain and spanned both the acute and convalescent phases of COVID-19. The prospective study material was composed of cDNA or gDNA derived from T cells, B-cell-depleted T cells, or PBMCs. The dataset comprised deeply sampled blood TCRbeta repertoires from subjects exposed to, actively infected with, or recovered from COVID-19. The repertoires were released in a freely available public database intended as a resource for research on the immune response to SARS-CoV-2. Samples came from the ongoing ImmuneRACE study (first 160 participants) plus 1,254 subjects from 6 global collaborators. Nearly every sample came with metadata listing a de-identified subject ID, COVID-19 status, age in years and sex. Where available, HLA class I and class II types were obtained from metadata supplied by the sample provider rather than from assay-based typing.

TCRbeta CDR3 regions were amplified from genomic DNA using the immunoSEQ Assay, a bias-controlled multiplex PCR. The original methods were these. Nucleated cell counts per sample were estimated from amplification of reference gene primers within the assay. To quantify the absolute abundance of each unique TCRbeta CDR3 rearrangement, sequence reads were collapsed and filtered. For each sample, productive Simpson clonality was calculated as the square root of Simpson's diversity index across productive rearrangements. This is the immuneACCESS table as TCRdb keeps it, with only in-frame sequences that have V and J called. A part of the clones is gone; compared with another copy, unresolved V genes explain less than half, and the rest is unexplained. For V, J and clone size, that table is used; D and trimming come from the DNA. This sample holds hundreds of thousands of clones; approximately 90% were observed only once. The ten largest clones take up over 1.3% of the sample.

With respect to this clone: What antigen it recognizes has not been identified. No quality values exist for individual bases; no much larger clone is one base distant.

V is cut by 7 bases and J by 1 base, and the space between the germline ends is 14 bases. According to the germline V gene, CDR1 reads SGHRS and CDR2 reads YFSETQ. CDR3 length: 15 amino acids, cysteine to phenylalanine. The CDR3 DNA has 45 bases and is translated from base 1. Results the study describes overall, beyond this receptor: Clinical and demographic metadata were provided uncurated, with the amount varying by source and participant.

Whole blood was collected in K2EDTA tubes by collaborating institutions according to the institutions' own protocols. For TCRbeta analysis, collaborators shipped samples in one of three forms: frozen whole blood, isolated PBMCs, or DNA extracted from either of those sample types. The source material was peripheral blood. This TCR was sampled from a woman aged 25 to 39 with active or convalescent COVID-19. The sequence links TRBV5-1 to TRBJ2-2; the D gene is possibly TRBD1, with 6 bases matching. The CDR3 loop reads CASRIETGNTGELFF. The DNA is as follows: TGCGCCAGCCGAATAGAGACAGGGAACACCGGGGAGCTGTTTTTT.